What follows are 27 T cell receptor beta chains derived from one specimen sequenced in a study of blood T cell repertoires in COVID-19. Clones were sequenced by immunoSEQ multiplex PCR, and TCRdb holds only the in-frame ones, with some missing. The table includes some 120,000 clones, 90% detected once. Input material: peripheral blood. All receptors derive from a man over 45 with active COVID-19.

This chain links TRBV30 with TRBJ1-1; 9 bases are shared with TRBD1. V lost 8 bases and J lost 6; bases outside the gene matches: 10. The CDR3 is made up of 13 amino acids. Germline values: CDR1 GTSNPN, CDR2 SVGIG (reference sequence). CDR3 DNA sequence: TGTGCCGGTTCCCGGGACAGGGTCCCTGAAGCTTTCTTT. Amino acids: CAGSRDRVPEAFF. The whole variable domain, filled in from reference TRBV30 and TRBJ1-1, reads SQTIHQWPATLVQPVGSPLSLECTVEGTSNPNLYWYRQAAGRGLQLLFYSVGIGQISSEVPQNLSASRPQDRQFILSSKKLLLSDSGFYLCAGSRDRVPEAFFGQGTRLTVV.

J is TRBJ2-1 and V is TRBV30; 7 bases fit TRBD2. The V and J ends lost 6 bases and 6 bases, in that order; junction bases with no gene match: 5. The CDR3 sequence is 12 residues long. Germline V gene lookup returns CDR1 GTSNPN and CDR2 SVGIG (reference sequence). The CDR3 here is CACSGGGNEQFF. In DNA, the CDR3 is TGTGCCTGCTCAGGCGGGGGCAATGAGCAGTTCTTC.

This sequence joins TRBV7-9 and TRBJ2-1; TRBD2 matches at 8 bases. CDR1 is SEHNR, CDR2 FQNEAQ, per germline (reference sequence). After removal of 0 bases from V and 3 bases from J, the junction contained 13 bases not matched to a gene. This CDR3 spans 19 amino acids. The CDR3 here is CASSLALRASGLSYNEQFF. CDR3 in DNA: TGTGCCAGCAGCTTAGCCTTGAGGGCTAGCGGGCTGAGCTACAATGAGCAGTTCTTC.

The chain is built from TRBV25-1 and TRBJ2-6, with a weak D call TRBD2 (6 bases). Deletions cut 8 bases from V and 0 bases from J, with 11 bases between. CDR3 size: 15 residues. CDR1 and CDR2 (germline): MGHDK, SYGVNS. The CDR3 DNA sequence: TGTGCCAGCGGGGGACTGACCTCTGGGGCCAACGTCCTGACTTTC. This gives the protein CASGGLTSGANVLTF. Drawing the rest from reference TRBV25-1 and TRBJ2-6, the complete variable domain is EADIYQTPRYLVIGTGKKITLECSQTMGHDKMYWYQQDPGMELHLIHYSYGVNSTEKGDLSSESTVSRIRTEHFPLTLESARPSHTSQYLCASGGLTSGANVLTFGAGSRLTVL.

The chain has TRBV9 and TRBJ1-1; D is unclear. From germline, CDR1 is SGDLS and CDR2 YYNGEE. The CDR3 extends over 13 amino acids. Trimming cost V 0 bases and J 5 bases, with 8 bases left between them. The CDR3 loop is CASSVAAATEAFF. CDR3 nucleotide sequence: TGTGCCAGCAGCGTAGCAGCGGCAACTGAAGCTTTCTTT.

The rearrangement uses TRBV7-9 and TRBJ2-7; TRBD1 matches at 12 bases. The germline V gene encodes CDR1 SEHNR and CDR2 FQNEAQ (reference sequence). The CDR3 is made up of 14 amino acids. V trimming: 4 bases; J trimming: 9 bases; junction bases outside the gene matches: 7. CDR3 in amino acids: CASSYEGQGAVQYV. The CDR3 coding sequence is TGTGCCAGCAGCTACGAGGGACAGGGGGCCGTGCAGTACGTC.

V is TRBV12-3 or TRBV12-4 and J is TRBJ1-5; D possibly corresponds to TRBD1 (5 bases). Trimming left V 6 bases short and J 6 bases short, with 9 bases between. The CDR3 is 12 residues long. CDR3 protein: CASSLRGQPQHF. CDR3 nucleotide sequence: TGTGCCAGCAGCCTAAGGGGTCAGCCCCAGCATTTT.

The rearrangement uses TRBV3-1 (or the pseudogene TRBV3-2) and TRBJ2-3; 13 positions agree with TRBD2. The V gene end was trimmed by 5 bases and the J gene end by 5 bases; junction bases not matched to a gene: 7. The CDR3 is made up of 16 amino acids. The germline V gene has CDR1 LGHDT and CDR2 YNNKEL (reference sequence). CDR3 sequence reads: CASSFGLAGEGDTQYF. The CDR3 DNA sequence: TGTGCCAGCAGCTTCGGACTAGCGGGGGAGGGAGATACGCAGTATTTT.

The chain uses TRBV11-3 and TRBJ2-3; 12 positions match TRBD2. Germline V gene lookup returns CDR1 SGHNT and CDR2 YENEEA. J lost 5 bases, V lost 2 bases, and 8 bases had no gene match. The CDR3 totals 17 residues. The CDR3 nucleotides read TGTGCCAGCAGCTTAACTTTGACTAGCGGGAGCGGAGATACGCAGTATTTT. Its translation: CASSLTLTSGSGDTQYF.

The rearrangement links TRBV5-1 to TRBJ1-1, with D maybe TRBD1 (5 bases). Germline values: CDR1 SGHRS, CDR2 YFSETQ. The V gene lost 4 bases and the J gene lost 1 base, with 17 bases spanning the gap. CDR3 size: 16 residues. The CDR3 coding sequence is TGCGCCAGCAGCCAGATCCCAAGGGGCACGAACACTGAAGCTTTCTTT. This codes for CASSQIPRGTNTEAFF.

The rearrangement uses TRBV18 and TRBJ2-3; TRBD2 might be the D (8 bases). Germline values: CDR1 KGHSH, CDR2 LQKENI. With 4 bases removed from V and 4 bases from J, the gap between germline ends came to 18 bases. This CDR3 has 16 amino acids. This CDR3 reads CASSLERGRGPDTQYF. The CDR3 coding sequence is TGTGCCAGCTCACTTGAGCGGGGGAGGGGGCCAGATACGCAGTATTTT.

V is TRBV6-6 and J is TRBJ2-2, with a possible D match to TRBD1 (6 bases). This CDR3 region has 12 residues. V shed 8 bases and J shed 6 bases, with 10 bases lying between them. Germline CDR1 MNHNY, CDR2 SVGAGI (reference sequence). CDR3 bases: TGTGCCAGCCATACAGGGCCCGGGGAGCTGTTTTTT. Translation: CASHTGPGELFF.

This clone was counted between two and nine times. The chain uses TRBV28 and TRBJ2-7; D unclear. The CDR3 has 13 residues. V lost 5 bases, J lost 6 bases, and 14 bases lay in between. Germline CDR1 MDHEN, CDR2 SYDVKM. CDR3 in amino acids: CASSPSAFVEQYF. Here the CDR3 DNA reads TGTGCCAGCAGTCCCTCCGCGTTCGTCGAGCAGTACTTC.

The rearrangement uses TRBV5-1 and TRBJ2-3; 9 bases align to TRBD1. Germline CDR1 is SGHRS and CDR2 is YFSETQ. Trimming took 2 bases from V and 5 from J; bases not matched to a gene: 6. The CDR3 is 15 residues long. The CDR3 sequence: CASSLTGTGLDTQYF. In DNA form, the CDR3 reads TGCGCCAGCAGCTTAACCGGGACAGGGTTAGATACGCAGTATTTT.

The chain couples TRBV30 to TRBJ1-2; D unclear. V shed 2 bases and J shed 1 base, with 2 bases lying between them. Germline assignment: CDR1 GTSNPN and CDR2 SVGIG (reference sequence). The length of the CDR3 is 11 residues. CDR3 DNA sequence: TGTGCCTGGAGTCATAACTATGGCTACACCTTC. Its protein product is CAWSHNYGYTF.

The chain's CDR3 is CASSQVVGGQAGELFF. The CDR3 DNA sequence: TGTGCCAGCAGCCAAGTTGTTGGAGGGCAAGCCGGGGAGCTGTTTTTT. J is TRBJ2-2 and V is TRBV3-1 (or the pseudogene TRBV3-2); tentatively, D is TRBD2 (6 bases). Per germline, CDR1 LGHDT and CDR2 YNNKEL (reference sequence). Trimming took 1 base from V and 6 from J, leaving 15 bases between them. This CDR3 contains 16 residues.

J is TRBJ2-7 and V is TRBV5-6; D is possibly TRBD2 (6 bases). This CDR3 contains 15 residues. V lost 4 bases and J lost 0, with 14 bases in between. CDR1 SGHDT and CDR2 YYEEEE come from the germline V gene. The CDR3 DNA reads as TGTGCCAGCAGCCTGGGGGGTAGCGGCTCCTACGAGCAGTACGTC. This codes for CASSLGGSGSYEQYV.

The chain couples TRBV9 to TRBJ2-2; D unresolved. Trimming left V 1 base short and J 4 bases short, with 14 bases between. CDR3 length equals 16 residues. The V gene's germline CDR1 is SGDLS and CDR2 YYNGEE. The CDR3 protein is CASSVTPPGSTGELFF. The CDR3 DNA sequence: TGTGCCAGCAGCGTAACCCCCCCGGGTTCCACCGGGGAGCTGTTTTTT.

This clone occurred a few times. CDR3: CASSPGTGVGSPLHF. The CDR3 region has the DNA TGTGCCAGCTCACCCGGGACAGGGGTGGGTTCACCCCTCCACTTT. The chain is built from TRBV18 and TRBJ1-6; 10 bases are shared with TRBD1. CDR3 size: 15 residues. V shed 3 bases and J 9 bases; nucleotides not matched to a gene: 5. The germline V gene has CDR1 KGHSH and CDR2 LQKENI.

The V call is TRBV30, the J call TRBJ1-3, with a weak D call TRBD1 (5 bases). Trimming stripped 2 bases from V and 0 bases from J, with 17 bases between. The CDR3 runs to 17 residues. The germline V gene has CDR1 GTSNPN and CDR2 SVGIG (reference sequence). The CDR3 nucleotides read TGTGCCTGGAGTTCGAAGGAGGGGAAGCCCTCTGGAAACACCATATATTTT. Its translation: CAWSSKEGKPSGNTIYF.

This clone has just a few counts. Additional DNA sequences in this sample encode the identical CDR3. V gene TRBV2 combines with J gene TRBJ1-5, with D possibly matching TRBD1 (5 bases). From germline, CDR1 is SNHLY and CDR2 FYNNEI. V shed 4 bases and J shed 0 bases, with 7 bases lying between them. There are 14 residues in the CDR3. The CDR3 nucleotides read TGTGCCAGCAGTGGACAGCGTAGCAATCAGCCCCAGCATTTT. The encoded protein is CASSGQRSNQPQHF. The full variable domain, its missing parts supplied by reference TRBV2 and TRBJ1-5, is EPEVTQTPSHQVTQMGQEVILRCVPISNHLYFYWYRQILGQKVEFLVSFYNNEISEKSEIFDDQFSVERPDGSNFTLKIRSTKLEDSAMYFCASSGQRSNQPQHFGDGTRLSIL.

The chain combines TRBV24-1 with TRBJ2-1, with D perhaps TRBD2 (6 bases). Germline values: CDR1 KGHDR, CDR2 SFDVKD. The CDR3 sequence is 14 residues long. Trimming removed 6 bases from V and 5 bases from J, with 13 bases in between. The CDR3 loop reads CATSRSDYDNEQFF. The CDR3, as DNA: TGTGCCACCAGTCGGTCGGACTACGACAATGAGCAGTTCTTC.

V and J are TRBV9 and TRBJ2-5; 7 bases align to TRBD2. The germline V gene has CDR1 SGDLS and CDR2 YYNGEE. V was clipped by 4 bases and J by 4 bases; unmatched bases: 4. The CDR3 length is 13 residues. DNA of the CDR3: TGTGCCAGCAGCCCCGGGGGGAGAGAGACCCAGTACTTC. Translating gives CASSPGGRETQYF. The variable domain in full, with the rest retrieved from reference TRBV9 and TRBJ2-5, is DSGVTQTPKHLITATGQRVTLRCSPRSGDLSVYWYQQSLDQGLQFLIQYYNGEERAKGNILERFSAQQFPDLHSELNLSSLELGDSALYFCASSPGGRETQYFGPGTRLLVL.

The CDR3 nucleotides read TGTGCCAGCAGCTCGGGACTCCAAGAGACCCAGTACTTC. Translation gives CASSSGLQETQYF. The chain recombines TRBV7-9 with TRBJ2-5, with D tentatively TRBD2 (6 bases). The V end lost 4 bases, the J end lost 1 base, and 7 bases lay between the germline ends. This CDR3 contains 13 residues. Per germline, CDR1 SEHNR and CDR2 FQNEAQ (reference sequence).

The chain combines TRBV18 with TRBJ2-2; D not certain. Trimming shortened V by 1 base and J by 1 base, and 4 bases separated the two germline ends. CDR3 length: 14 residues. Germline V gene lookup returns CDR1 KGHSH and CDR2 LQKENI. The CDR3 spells CASSPLGNTGELFF. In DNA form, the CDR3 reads TGTGCCAGCTCACCACTCGGGAACACCGGGGAGCTGTTTTTT.

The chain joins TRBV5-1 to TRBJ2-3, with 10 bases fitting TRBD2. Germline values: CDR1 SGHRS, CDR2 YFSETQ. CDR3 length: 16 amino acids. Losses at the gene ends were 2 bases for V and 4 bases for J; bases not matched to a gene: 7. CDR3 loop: CASSFLLAGAADTQYF. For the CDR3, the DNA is TGCGCCAGCAGCTTCTTGCTAGCGGGGGCTGCAGATACGCAGTATTTT.

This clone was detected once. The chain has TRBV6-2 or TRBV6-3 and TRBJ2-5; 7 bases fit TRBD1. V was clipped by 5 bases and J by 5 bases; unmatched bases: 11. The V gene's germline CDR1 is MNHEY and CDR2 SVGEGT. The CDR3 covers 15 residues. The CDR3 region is CASSTRDREGETQYF. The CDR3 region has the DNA TGTGCCAGCAGTACCCGCGACAGGGAAGGGGAGACCCAGTACTTC.